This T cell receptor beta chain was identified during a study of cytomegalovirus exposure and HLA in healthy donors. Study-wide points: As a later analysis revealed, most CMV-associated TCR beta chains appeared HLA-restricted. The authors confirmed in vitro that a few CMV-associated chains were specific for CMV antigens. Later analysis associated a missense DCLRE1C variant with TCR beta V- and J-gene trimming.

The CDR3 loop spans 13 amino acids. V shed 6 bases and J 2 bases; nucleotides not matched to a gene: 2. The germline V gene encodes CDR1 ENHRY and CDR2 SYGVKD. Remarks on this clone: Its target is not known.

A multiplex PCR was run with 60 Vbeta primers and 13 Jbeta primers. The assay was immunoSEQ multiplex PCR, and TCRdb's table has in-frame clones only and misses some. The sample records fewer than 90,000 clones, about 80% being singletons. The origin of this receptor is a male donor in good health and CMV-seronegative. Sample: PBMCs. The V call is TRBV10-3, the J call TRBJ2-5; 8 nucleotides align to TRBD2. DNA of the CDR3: TGTGCCATCAGGAAGCGGGAGCAAGAGACCCAGTACTTC. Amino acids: CAIRKREQETQYF.